This T cell receptor beta chain was retrieved from a study of monozygotic twins with inflammatory bowel disease. Following a re-call of the 5' RACE reads, TCRdb has one entry per CDR3 protein and lacks DNA. This sample's table reports a few hundred thousand distinct CDR3 sequences. Donors gave around 2.6 ml of blood apiece. Sequencing input: blood. The receptor's source is a human donor with ulcerative colitis or Crohn's disease, or a healthy co-twin of an affected twin (not recorded which).

CDR3 loop: CASRLWTGNTGELFF. This rearrangement joins TRBV5-1 to TRBJ2-2. CDR3 size: 15 residues. CDR1 and CDR2 from the germline V gene are SGHRS and YFSETQ.